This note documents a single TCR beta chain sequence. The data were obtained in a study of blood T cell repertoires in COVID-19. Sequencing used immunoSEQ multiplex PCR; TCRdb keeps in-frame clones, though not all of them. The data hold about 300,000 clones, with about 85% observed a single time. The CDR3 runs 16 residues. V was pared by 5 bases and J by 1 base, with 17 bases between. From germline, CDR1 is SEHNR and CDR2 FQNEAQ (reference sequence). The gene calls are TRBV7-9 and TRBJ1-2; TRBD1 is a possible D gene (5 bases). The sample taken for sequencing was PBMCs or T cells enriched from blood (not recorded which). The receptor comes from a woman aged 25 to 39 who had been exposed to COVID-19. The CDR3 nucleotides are TGTGCCAGCAGCGTACCCGCAGGGATGGGTAACTATGGCTACACCTTC. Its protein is CASSVPAGMGNYGYTF.